Below, 28 T cell receptor beta chains from the same sample are listed, as sequenced in a study of blood T cell repertoires in COVID-19. Data came from immunoSEQ multiplex PCR; TCRdb stores just in-frame clones and leaves some out. The table lists 150,000 to 200,000 clones, about 80% of them singletons. Sequenced sample: peripheral blood. The receptors come from an elderly woman with acute or convalescent COVID-19.

The rearrangement links TRBV6-1 to TRBJ2-1; a weak D match, TRBD1 (5 bases). Deletions cut 1 base from V and 6 bases from J, with 13 bases between. The CDR3 runs to 15 residues. Germline V gene lookup returns CDR1 MNHNS and CDR2 SASEGT. CDR3 sequence: CASSEGIDSPNEQFF. CDR3 bases: TGTGCCAGCAGTGAAGGGATTGACAGCCCCAATGAGCAGTTCTTC.

V is TRBV6-6 and J is TRBJ2-2; TRBD1 aligns across 10 bases. CDR1 is MNHNY and CDR2 is SVGAGI in the germline V gene (reference sequence). J was trimmed by 5 bases and V by 5 bases; bases with no gene match: 2. The CDR3 is 14 residues long. The CDR3 is CASSPGQGTGELFF. Here the CDR3 DNA reads TGTGCCAGCAGTCCGGGACAGGGGACCGGGGAGCTGTTTTTT.

This chain connects TRBV14 to TRBJ2-7; TRBD2 is a possible D gene (6 bases). The CDR3 spans 15 residues. The ends were cut back, 3 bases at V and 4 bases at J, with 16 bases in the middle. CDR1 and CDR2 (germline): SGHDN, FVKESK. For the CDR3, the DNA is TGTGCCAGCAGCCATCGGGGGACTGGGGGGTACGAGCAGTACTTC. This gives the protein CASSHRGTGGYEQYF.

In nucleotides, the CDR3 is TGTGCCAGCAACCTAGCGGGAGGGCCGAGCACCGGGGAGCTGTTTTTT. This encodes CASNLAGGPSTGELFF. The chain has TRBV2 and TRBJ2-2; TRBD2 agrees at 12 bases. V trimming: 7 bases; J trimming: 4 bases; junction bases outside the gene matches: 7. CDR1 SNHLY and CDR2 FYNNEI come from the germline V gene. The CDR3 is 16 amino acids.

This rearrangement joins TRBV27 to TRBJ1-1, with D possibly matching TRBD1 (6 bases). The CDR3 runs to 14 residues. Trimming left V 5 bases short and J 1 base short, with 11 bases between. Germline CDR1 MNHEY, CDR2 SMNVEV (reference sequence). CDR3 bases: TGTGCCAGCAGTCTACGACAGGCGAACACTGAAGCTTTCTTT. Its translation is CASSLRQANTEAFF.

The CDR3 nucleotides read TGTGCCAGCAGCCTCCAGGGGGCGGTTAATTCACCCCTCCACTTT. Translating it yields CASSLQGAVNSPLHF. The V gene is TRBV6-5, the J gene TRBJ1-6; TRBD1 matches at 8 bases. The germline V gene encodes CDR1 MNHEY and CDR2 SVGAGI. The length of the CDR3 is 15 residues. Trimming cost V 6 bases and J 6 bases; bases outside gene matches: 7.

The V gene is TRBV5-1, the J gene TRBJ2-3; the match to TRBD1 covers 12 bases. The V segment lost 0 bases and the J segment 3 bases; nucleotides outside the gene matches: 8. The CDR3 runs 18 residues. Germline V gene lookup returns CDR1 SGHRS and CDR2 YFSETQ. The CDR3 region has the DNA TGCGCCAGCAGCTTGGGTGGAGGGACAGGGGGCCTTACAGATACGCAGTATTTT. Translation gives CASSLGGGTGGLTDTQYF.

The V call is TRBV27, the J call TRBJ2-3; TRBD2 agrees at 14 bases. Germline V gene data show CDR1 as MNHEY and CDR2 as SMNVEV (reference sequence). The trim removed 3 bases at V and 8 bases at J, leaving 19 bases unmatched. This CDR3 has 20 amino acids. CDR3 sequence (DNA): TGTGCCAGCAGTTTCGGGACTAGCGGGAGACCTGCGGCGCCTCGAGCTACGCAGTATTTT. Amino acid sequence: CASSFGTSGRPAAPRATQYF.

V and J are TRBV6-6 and TRBJ1-6, with a possible D match to TRBD1 (5 bases). CDR1 is MNHNY, CDR2 SVGAGI, per germline (reference sequence). This CDR3 is built from 15 residues. V was pared by 1 base and J by 9 bases, with 13 bases between. In DNA form, the CDR3 reads TGTGCCAGCAGTTACTTAGGGGTTGGCAGTTCACCCCTCCACTTT. Amino acid sequence: CASSYLGVGSSPLHF.

This clone was recorded many times. This chain links TRBV5-1 with TRBJ1-5, with 7 bases aligning to TRBD1. The J segment lost 4 bases and the V segment lost 4 bases, leaving 11 bases of the junction unmatched. The germline V gene has CDR1 SGHRS and CDR2 YFSETQ. The CDR3 consists of 16 residues. The CDR3 spells CASSADPTGANQPQHF. Written as DNA, the CDR3 is TGCGCCAGCAGCGCCGACCCCACAGGGGCAAATCAGCCCCAGCATTTT.

The V gene is TRBV2, the J gene TRBJ2-5; D may be TRBD2 (5 bases). The germline V gene encodes CDR1 SNHLY and CDR2 FYNNEI. Trimming stripped 9 bases from V and 4 bases from J, with 15 bases between. The CDR3 is 13 residues long. This CDR3 reads CASRSLAGETQYF. CDR3 coding DNA: TGTGCCAGTCGAAGCCTCGCGGGAGAGACCCAGTACTTC.

The chain couples TRBV5-1 to TRBJ1-1, with a tentative D call TRBD1 (5 bases). The CDR3 is 15 amino acids. CDR1 SGHRS and CDR2 YFSETQ come from the germline V gene. The V end was cut by 0 bases, the J end by 3 bases, with 12 bases between. The CDR3 spells CASSLAALGDTEAFF. In DNA form, the CDR3 reads TGCGCCAGCAGCTTGGCCGCATTAGGGGACACTGAAGCTTTCTTT. Combining the CDR3 with reference TRBV5-1 and TRBJ1-1 gives the whole variable domain KAGVTQTPRYLIKTRGQQVTLSCSPISGHRSVSWYQQTPGQGLQFLFEYFSETQRNKGNFPGRFSGRQFSNSRSEMNVSTLELGDSALYLCASSLAALGDTEAFFGQGTRLTVV.

The gene calls are TRBV11-2 and TRBJ1-2; 7 nucleotides align to TRBD1. The V and J ends lost 2 bases and 0 bases, in that order; junction bases with no gene match: 3. The CDR3 covers 15 residues. Looked up from germline, CDR1 is SGHAT and CDR2 is FQNNGV. CDR3 amino acids: CASSLWDRANYGYTF. The CDR3 DNA is TGTGCCAGCAGCTTATGGGACAGAGCTAACTATGGCTACACCTTC.

The chain joins TRBV10-1 to TRBJ2-5; perhaps TRBD1 as D (5 bases). The V gene lost 0 bases and the J gene lost 0 bases, with 8 bases spanning the gap. This CDR3 comprises 15 residues. CDR1 and CDR2 (germline): WNHNN, SYGVQD (reference sequence). This CDR3 reads CASSESTGHQETQYF. The CDR3 bases are TGCGCCAGCAGTGAGTCCACAGGCCACCAAGAGACCCAGTACTTC.

The rearrangement uses TRBV7-2 and TRBJ1-2; tentatively, D is TRBD1 (5 bases). V shed 0 bases and J shed 2 bases, with 13 bases lying between them. This CDR3 comprises 16 residues. Germline-derived CDR1 and CDR2 are SGHTA and FQGNSA. The CDR3 is CASSLAPGGVNYGYTF. The DNA for the CDR3 is TGTGCCAGCAGCTTAGCGCCGGGAGGGGTGAACTATGGCTACACCTTC.

This clone was observed once. The chain recombines TRBV11-2 with TRBJ2-1; 7 bases agree with TRBD2. V shed 1 base and J 9 bases; nucleotides not matched to a gene: 9. This CDR3 is built from 15 residues. Germline CDR1 SGHAT, CDR2 FQNNGV. CDR3 region: CASSLAFAGVSEQFF. The DNA of the CDR3 is TGTGCCAGCAGCTTAGCCTTCGCGGGAGTTAGTGAGCAGTTCTTC.

This chain connects TRBV7-6 to TRBJ2-1; tentative D call: TRBD2 (5 bases). In germline, CDR1 is SGHVS, CDR2 FNYEAQ. The V and J ends lost 4 bases and 2 bases respectively, with 12 bases between them. The CDR3 has 15 residues. This chain's CDR3 is CASSSGLGAYNEQFF. The CDR3 DNA is TGTGCCAGCAGCTCCGGACTGGGCGCCTACAATGAGCAGTTCTTC.

The chain has TRBV18 and TRBJ2-1, with TRBD2 matching 8 bases. CDR1 is KGHSH, CDR2 LQKENI, per germline. The V and J ends lost 5 bases and 4 bases, in that order; junction bases with no gene match: 7. The CDR3 covers 15 residues. CDR3 region: CASSGGLEEYNEQFF. The CDR3 region has the DNA TGTGCCAGCTCAGGGGGACTAGAGGAATACAATGAGCAGTTCTTC.

The J gene is TRBJ1-1, the V gene TRBV18, with D possibly being TRBD1 (6 bases). CDR3 length equals 13 residues. V was pared by 5 bases and J by 5 bases, with 12 bases between. Germline assignment: CDR1 KGHSH and CDR2 LQKENI. This CDR3 reads CASSYTGKTEAFF. DNA of the CDR3: TGTGCCAGCTCATATACAGGGAAGACTGAAGCTTTCTTT.

The chain is built from TRBV19 and TRBJ1-1; D remains unclear. Germline CDR1 and CDR2: LNHDA and SQIVND (reference sequence). The CDR3 is made up of 17 amino acids. The germline V and J ends were trimmed by 3 bases and 4 bases, with 21 bases remaining between them. The CDR3 region has the DNA TGTGCCAGTAGTATGTGGGGAAGTGGCGTTGCGGGCACTGAAGCTTTCTTT. Its translation: CASSMWGSGVAGTEAFF.

V and J are TRBV19 and TRBJ1-2; maybe TRBD1 (6 bases). The CDR3 spans 12 residues. CDR1 is LNHDA, CDR2 SQIVND, per germline (reference sequence). V was trimmed by 8 bases and J by 5 bases, leaving 12 bases between them. CDR3 in amino acids: CASEGHLYGYTF. CDR3 nucleotides: TGTGCCAGTGAGGGACACCTTTATGGCTACACCTTC.

The rearrangement links TRBV6-5 to TRBJ1-1; 7 positions match TRBD1. The trim removed 7 bases at V and 0 bases at J, leaving 5 bases unmatched. The CDR3 runs to 14 residues. Germline loops: CDR1 MNHEY, CDR2 SVGAGI. CDR3 loop: CASTGQAMNTEAFF. The CDR3 nucleotides read TGTGCCAGCACCGGACAGGCCATGAACACTGAAGCTTTCTTT.

The chain carries TRBV6-4 and TRBJ2-1; unclear D gene. CDR3 length equals 13 residues. V lost 0 bases, J lost 8 bases, and 8 bases lay in between. Per germline, CDR1 MRHNA and CDR2 SNTAGT. In nucleotides, the CDR3 is TGTGCCAGCAGTGACTCCCCCGCGGATGAGCAGTTCTTC. Encoded protein: CASSDSPADEQFF.

The chain combines TRBV3-1 (or the pseudogene TRBV3-2) with TRBJ1-1; the D is unclear. V was pared by 1 base and J by 1 base, with 16 bases between. This CDR3 is built from 17 residues. Germline CDR1 LGHDT, CDR2 YNNKEL (reference sequence). The DNA of the CDR3 is TGTGCCAGCAGCCAAGGTCATAGTGAGGGCCCGAACACTGAAGCTTTCTTT. Translation gives CASSQGHSEGPNTEAFF.

This clone was detected a few times. The chain carries TRBV3-1 (or the pseudogene TRBV3-2) and TRBJ1-6; D remains unclear. The CDR3 runs to 16 residues. V lost 2 bases and J 10 bases, leaving 18 bases between the germline ends. Germline V gene lookup returns CDR1 LGHDT and CDR2 YNNKEL (reference sequence). CDR3 in amino acids: CASSQPRPGGRSPLHF. CDR3 sequence (DNA): TGTGCCAGCAGCCAACCTAGACCGGGAGGGAGATCACCCCTCCACTTT.

This clone is a singleton in its sample. V usage is TRBV7-9 and J usage is TRBJ2-7; D may be TRBD2 (5 bases). V lost 5 bases to trimming and J lost 5 bases, with 16 bases between them. CDR3 size: 14 residues. CDR1 is SEHNR, CDR2 FQNEAQ, per germline (reference sequence). The CDR3 here is CASSPTLATHEQYF. DNA for the CDR3: TGTGCCAGCAGCCCGACCCTAGCTACCCACGAGCAGTACTTC.

The sample holds a few counts of this clone. This sequence joins TRBV20-1 and TRBJ1-1; D unclear. The CDR3 is 11 residues long. The V end was cut by 3 bases, the J end by 3 bases, with 5 bases between. CDR1 is DFQATT, CDR2 SNEGSKA, per germline (reference sequence). The CDR3 is CSARSDTEAFF. The DNA of the CDR3 is TGCAGTGCTAGGTCGGACACTGAAGCTTTCTTT.

V usage is TRBV5-4 and J usage is TRBJ2-7; 9 nucleotides line up with TRBD1. The germline CDR1 and CDR2 sequences are SGHNT and YYREEE (reference sequence). CDR3 length equals 14 residues. The V and J ends lost 0 bases and 7 bases, in that order; junction bases with no gene match: 5. For the CDR3, the DNA is TGTGCCAGCAGCTTGGACAGGGGGCGCAATGAGCAGTACTTC. This sequence encodes CASSLDRGRNEQYF.